Following are 30 T cell receptor beta chains from one sample sequenced in a study of cytomegalovirus exposure and HLA in healthy donors. In the PCR, 60 Vbeta and 13 Jbeta primers were used. Sequencing used immunoSEQ multiplex PCR; TCRdb keeps in-frame clones, though not all of them. The data contain about 180,000 clones, approximately 81% of them singletons. The sequenced sample was PBMCs. Receptors were obtained from a male donor in good health and CMV-seronegative.

This sequence joins TRBV27 and TRBJ2-5; D is undetermined. V was pared by 0 bases and J by 4 bases, with 12 bases between. Germline V lookup: CDR1 MNHEY, CDR2 SMNVEV (reference sequence). CDR3 length: 15 residues. The CDR3 sequence: CASSLSSWLGETQYF. The CDR3 DNA reads as TGTGCCAGCAGTTTATCGAGTTGGCTAGGAGAGACCCAGTACTTC.

This sequence joins TRBV29-1 and TRBJ2-3; 9 bases fit TRBD1. Germline V gene sequence: CDR1 SQVTM, CDR2 ANQGSEA. Losses at the gene ends were 7 bases for V and 2 bases for J; bases not matched to a gene: 7. This CDR3 has 14 amino acids. The CDR3 spells CSASGTGFTDTQYF. The CDR3 DNA follows: TGCAGCGCTTCCGGGACAGGGTTCACAGATACGCAGTATTTT.

The V and J genes are TRBV28 and TRBJ2-5; 8 nucleotides agree with TRBD1. This CDR3 contains 15 residues. Trimming cost V 5 bases and J 0 bases; bases outside gene matches: 5. Germline V gene data show CDR1 as MDHEN and CDR2 as SYDVKM. For the CDR3, the DNA is TGTGCCAGCAGTATAGGACAGGGATACCAAGAGACCCAGTACTTC. Its translation is CASSIGQGYQETQYF. Full variable domain (rest looked up from reference TRBV28 and TRBJ2-5): DVKVTQSSRYLVKRTGEKVFLECVQDMDHENMFWYRQDPGLGLRLIYFSYDVKMKEKGDIPEGYSVSREKKERFSLILESASTNQTSMYLCASSIGQGYQETQYFGPGTRLLVL.

The chain carries TRBV2 and TRBJ2-5, with a tentative D call TRBD2 (6 bases). CDR1 SNHLY and CDR2 FYNNEI come from the germline V gene. The V and J ends lost 7 bases and 5 bases respectively, with 23 bases between them. This CDR3 is built from 16 residues. The CDR3 nucleotides read TGTGCCAGCAACAATCCCCGGGACTCAGCCGGGGAGACCCAGTACTTC. Translating it yields CASNNPRDSAGETQYF.

This clone was seen once. The V gene is TRBV4-1, the J gene TRBJ1-2; no clear D gene. Germline values: CDR1 MGHRA, CDR2 YSYEKL. The CDR3 is made up of 17 amino acids. Trimming took off 0 bases at V and 0 bases at J, with 14 bases between the two ends. CDR3 residues: CASSQDPSVATNYGYTF. CDR3 bases: TGCGCCAGCAGCCAAGATCCCTCGGTCGCGACTAACTATGGCTACACCTTC.

This rearrangement joins TRBV28 to TRBJ2-5, with D unclear. The CDR3 totals 15 residues. Germline V lookup: CDR1 MDHEN, CDR2 SYDVKM. V dropped 5 bases and J dropped 1 base, with 14 bases sitting between them. CDR3: CASSRARELQETQYF. CDR3 nucleotide sequence: TGTGCCAGCAGTCGAGCACGCGAGCTCCAAGAGACCCAGTACTTC.

V is TRBV28 and J is TRBJ2-5; D is ambiguous. Trimming removed 2 bases from V and 5 bases from J, with 9 bases in between. The CDR3 has 13 amino acids. Germline V lookup: CDR1 MDHEN, CDR2 SYDVKM. The CDR3 DNA follows: TGTGCCAGCAGTTTACACAGAATTGAGACCCAGTACTTC. Translated, it gives CASSLHRIETQYF. Full variable domain (rest looked up from reference TRBV28 and TRBJ2-5): DVKVTQSSRYLVKRTGEKVFLECVQDMDHENMFWYRQDPGLGLRLIYFSYDVKMKEKGDIPEGYSVSREKKERFSLILESASTNQTSMYLCASSLHRIETQYFGPGTRLLVL.

V and J are TRBV21-1 and TRBJ1-4. TRBV21-1 is deemed a pseudogene. The CDR3 sequence is 17 residues long. The CDR3 sequence: CASSKVVLRGAREKLFF. In DNA, the CDR3 is TGTGCCAGCAGCAAAGTTGTATTGCGGGGGGCGCGTGAAAAACTGTTTTTT.

The CDR3 protein is CASSIAGATNYGYTF. The CDR3 coding sequence is TGTGCCAGTAGTATCGCGGGGGCAACTAACTATGGCTACACCTTC. The chain carries TRBV19 and TRBJ1-2, with D maybe TRBD1 (6 bases). This CDR3 spans 15 amino acids. The germline gives CDR1 LNHDA, CDR2 SQIVND (reference sequence). V lost 3 bases to trimming and J lost 0 bases, with 11 bases between them.

The chain links TRBV4-1 to TRBJ1-2, with TRBD1 as a possible D gene (6 bases). Germline CDR1 is MGHRA and CDR2 is YSYEKL. CDR3 length: 15 amino acids. Between the trimmed V and J ends, which lost 4 bases and 2 bases, there was a span of 14 bases. The CDR3 DNA reads TGCGCCAGCAGCCCTCTTAGACAGGCGAACTATGGCTACACCTTC. Encoded protein: CASSPLRQANYGYTF.

The chain carries TRBV7-8 and TRBJ2-7; 9 bases are a match to TRBD2. V trimming: 2 bases; J trimming: 2 bases; junction bases outside the gene matches: 13. The CDR3 is 18 residues long. Per the germline V gene, CDR1 is SGHVS and CDR2 is FQNEAQ. The CDR3 here is CASSLKVISGRFTYEQYF. The CDR3 DNA reads TGTGCCAGCAGCTTAAAAGTTATTAGCGGGAGATTCACCTACGAGCAGTACTTC.

The rearrangement uses TRBV27 and TRBJ2-5; tentative D call: TRBD1 (6 bases). The DNA matches TRBJ2-7 better at its end, which makes the J call doubtful. The CDR3 is 13 amino acids. Germline CDR1 and CDR2: MNHEY and SMNVEV (reference sequence). The CDR3 loop reads CASSPTGFYEQYF. CDR3 nucleotides: TGTGCCAGCAGTCCTACAGGGTTCTACGAGCAGTACTTC.

This chain links TRBV29-1 with TRBJ2-2, with D tentatively TRBD2 (5 bases). The CDR3 is 12 amino acids. The germline V gene encodes CDR1 SQVTM and CDR2 ANQGSEA. V gave up 3 bases and J gave up 6 bases, with 8 bases separating them. CDR3 in amino acids: CSVDRGPGELFF. CDR3 bases: TGCAGCGTTGACCGAGGGCCCGGGGAGCTGTTTTTT.

The CDR3 here is CSVGRGDGYTF. The CDR3 DNA reads TGCAGCGTAGGCAGGGGAGATGGCTACACCTTC. The chain recombines TRBV29-1 with TRBJ1-2, with D tentatively TRBD1 (6 bases). This CDR3 is 11 amino acids long. V was pared by 6 bases and J by 6 bases, with 11 bases between. The germline V gene encodes CDR1 SQVTM and CDR2 ANQGSEA.

The chain links TRBV7-7 to TRBJ1-4, with 9 nucleotides matching TRBD1. V shed 5 bases and J 7 bases; nucleotides not matched to a gene: 8. The germline V gene has CDR1 SSHAT and CDR2 FNYEAQ (reference sequence). This CDR3 has 15 residues. CDR3 sequence: CASSPGTGSIEKLFF. CDR3 in DNA: TGTGCCAGCAGCCCAGGGACAGGGTCAATTGAAAAACTGTTTTTT.

This clone was detected once. This rearrangement joins TRBV7-9 to TRBJ2-1; 7 positions match TRBD2. Germline V lookup: CDR1 SEHNR, CDR2 FQNEAQ (reference sequence). The junction had 17 bases not matched to a gene; V was cut back by 10 bases and J by 8 bases. The CDR3 consists of 15 residues. CDR3 nucleotide sequence: TGTGCCACGACCTCCGGGGCGGGAGTTTTCGATGAGCAGTTCTTC. It translates to CATTSGAGVFDEQFF.

This chain links TRBV28 with TRBJ1-5; 8 positions agree with TRBD1. The CDR3 is made up of 15 amino acids. The V gene end was trimmed by 6 bases and the J gene end by 0 bases; junction bases not matched to a gene: 4. Germline V gene lookup returns CDR1 MDHEN and CDR2 SYDVKM. CDR3 coding DNA: TGTGCCAGCAGGGACAGGGACATTAGCAATCAGCCCCAGCATTTT. Protein: CASRDRDISNQPQHF.

This chain joins TRBV5-1 and TRBJ2-5, with 9 bases fitting TRBD1. CDR3 length equals 14 residues. The V segment lost 3 bases and the J segment 3 bases; nucleotides outside the gene matches: 3. Germline V CDR1 and CDR2: SGHRS, YFSETQ. The CDR3, as DNA: TGCGCCAGCAGCTGGCGGGACAGGGAAGAGACCCAGTACTTC. It specifies CASSWRDREETQYF.

The J gene is TRBJ2-7, the V gene TRBV28; tentative D call: TRBD2 (6 bases). The ends were cut back, 8 bases at V and 1 base at J, with 12 bases in the middle. This CDR3 contains 13 residues. Germline loops: CDR1 MDHEN, CDR2 SYDVKM. The CDR3 loop reads CASVMGGSYEQYF. Written as DNA, the CDR3 is TGTGCCAGCGTTATGGGGGGTTCCTACGAGCAGTACTTC.

V is TRBV7-9 and J is TRBJ2-2; weak D call: TRBD1 (6 bases). The V end was cut by 2 bases, the J end by 0 bases, with 7 bases between. There are 15 residues in the CDR3. Germline CDR1 and CDR2: SEHNR and FQNEAQ (reference sequence). The CDR3 DNA reads as TGTGCCAGCAGCTTAACAGGGCCGAACACCGGGGAGCTGTTTTTT. This gives the protein CASSLTGPNTGELFF.

This clone was seen more than once but under ten times. V usage is TRBV4-1 and J usage is TRBJ2-7; D is possibly TRBD1 (5 bases). Trimming stripped 4 bases from V and 0 bases from J, with 10 bases between. Germline CDR1 reads MGHRA; CDR2 reads YSYEKL. The CDR3 loop spans 14 amino acids. The CDR3, as DNA: TGCGCCAGCAGCCCGTCGACAGCCTCCTACGAGCAGTACTTC. Translating it yields CASSPSTASYEQYF.

The chain uses TRBV7-8 and TRBJ2-2; D is possibly TRBD2 (6 bases). Looked up from germline, CDR1 is SGHVS and CDR2 is FQNEAQ. V lost 6 bases and J 6 bases, leaving 11 bases between the germline ends. This CDR3 is 13 amino acids long. CDR3 sequence reads: CASRGGRAGELFF. Written as DNA, the CDR3 is TGTGCCAGCAGGGGGGGACGAGCCGGGGAGCTGTTTTTT.

The J gene is TRBJ2-7, the V gene TRBV27; 10 nucleotides align to TRBD2. Germline V gives CDR1 MNHEY, CDR2 SMNVEV (reference sequence). V trimming: 4 bases; J trimming: 0 bases; junction bases outside the gene matches: 3. The CDR3 is 15 amino acids. The CDR3 DNA sequence: TGTGCCAGCAGTTCGCGACTAGCGGGCTCCTACGAGCAGTACTTC. Translation: CASSSRLAGSYEQYF.

This rearrangement joins TRBV19 to TRBJ1-2, with a weak D call TRBD1 (6 bases). Germline loops: CDR1 LNHDA, CDR2 SQIVND (reference sequence). V lost 4 bases and J 4 bases, leaving 16 bases between the germline ends. This CDR3 is 15 amino acids long. Written as DNA, the CDR3 is TGTGCCAGTAGTACCACAGGGTCTCGGAGCTATGGCTACACCTTC. Amino acids: CASSTTGSRSYGYTF.

This clone has only a few counts. The V call is TRBV4-1, the J call TRBJ2-5, with 7 positions matching TRBD1. The CDR3 spans 15 residues. The germline V gene has CDR1 MGHRA and CDR2 YSYEKL. V lost 4 bases and J lost 5; bases outside the gene matches: 10. CDR3 DNA sequence: TGCGCCAGCAGCCCCCGACAGGGCGTCCAGGAGACCCAGTACTTC. It encodes CASSPRQGVQETQYF.

The CDR3 nucleotides are TGTGCCAGCAGTGCCGGACTAGCGGGGGTCAATGAGCAGTTCTTC. Its translation: CASSAGLAGVNEQFF. The chain links TRBV27 to TRBJ2-1, with 13 bases matching TRBD2. Losses at the gene ends were 5 bases for V and 6 bases for J; bases not matched to a gene: 4. Germline V gene lookup returns CDR1 MNHEY and CDR2 SMNVEV (reference sequence). This CDR3 contains 15 residues.

The gene calls are TRBV5-1 and TRBJ2-2; TRBD1 matches at 7 bases. This CDR3 spans 15 amino acids. Germline values: CDR1 SGHRS, CDR2 YFSETQ. After removal of 4 bases from V and 6 bases from J, the junction contained 9 bases not matched to a gene. The CDR3 sequence: CASSNQGVIAGELFF. The CDR3 DNA reads TGCGCCAGCAGCAACCAGGGGGTTATTGCCGGGGAGCTGTTTTTT.

This chain connects TRBV7-6 to TRBJ2-5, with TRBD1 as a possible D gene (6 bases). V lost 0 bases and J 5 bases, leaving 16 bases between the germline ends. From germline, CDR1 is SGHVS and CDR2 FNYEAQ. The CDR3 contains 16 residues. The CDR3 spells CASSLAGVGGPETQYF. The CDR3 nucleotides read TGTGCCAGCAGCTTAGCCGGCGTAGGGGGACCGGAGACCCAGTACTTC.

DNA of the CDR3: TGTGCCAGTAGTGCAACTCTCAGGGTTTCCTACGAGCAGTACTTC. Its protein product is CASSATLRVSYEQYF. V usage is TRBV19 and J usage is TRBJ2-7, with TRBD1 as a possible D gene (5 bases). Trimming cost V 5 bases and J 1 base, with 15 bases left between them. The CDR3 has 15 amino acids. Germline CDR1 and CDR2: LNHDA and SQIVND (reference sequence).

J is TRBJ2-7 and V is TRBV4-3, with D unclear. V lost 4 bases and J 2 bases, leaving 15 bases between the germline ends. The CDR3 runs 15 residues. Germline-derived CDR1 and CDR2 are LGHNA and YSLEER. CDR3 nucleotides: TGCGCCAGCAGCCCCTCTTCGAGTCCCACCTACGAGCAGTACTTC. This translates into CASSPSSSPTYEQYF.